This T cell receptor (beta chain) was recovered during a study of CD8 T cells in Susac syndrome (dated by TCRdb to between 2018 and 2020). For context, the study as a whole: The study used repertoire sequencing to test whether antigen drove CD8+ T cell activation and differentiation in Susac syndrome. The study at large found these results: The number of individuals in the TCR sequencing and HLA analysis was acknowledged as relatively small.

Peripheral blood CD8+ and CD4+ T cells from healthy donors, Susac syndrome patients and multiple sclerosis patients were profiled by high-throughput TCR beta sequencing. Healthy donors were age- and sex-matched controls. Bulk CD8+ and CD4+ T cells were purified by magnetic negative isolation, whereas CD8+ TEMRA cells were enriched by FACS. Blood was collected in EDTA tubes and processed within 24 hours, with PBMCs isolated through density gradient centrifugation. PBMCs intended for TCR sequencing were cryopreserved in liquid nitrogen and thawed later in a water bath at 37 degrees C. The sorted or isolated CD4+, CD8+ and CD8+ TEMRA cells had a purity of 90% or higher. Details on this clonotype: Its target antigen remains unknown. No per-base quality is available; no much larger clone lies one base away.

Measured from the cysteine to the phenylalanine, the CDR3 is 14 residues long. Here the CDR3 DNA is all that survives: 42 bases in frame from base 1. CDR1 and CDR2 (DFQATT, SNEGSKA) derive from the germline V gene (reference sequence). The junction shows trimming of 5 bases on V and 8 bases on J, plus 20 bases between the germline ends. RNA was extracted with the RNeasy kit and roughly 0.45 to 1 ug was reverse transcribed using random hexamers. The immunoSEQ multiplex PCR assay, covering 54 Vbeta and 13 Jbeta segments, was used to amplify TCR beta CDR3 regions. PCR amplification bias was corrected using a synthetic template baseline for primer optimization and computational correction. Concerning the study's data processing: Reads were assigned to V, D and J genes according to IMGT and analyzed in immunoSEQ Analyzer, with only productive sequences retained. Clonality was computed as one minus Shannon entropy normalized by log2 of the number of productive unique sequences. Public and private clones were assessed among the 100 most prevalent clones of each patient and control. A clone was defined as Susac-specific if it was absent from the healthy and MS cohorts, from some 980 published viral clones and from other ImmuneACCESS disease sequences. The public reads were quality trimmed at Q25 with fastp and then assembled into clones with MiXCR by TCRdb, keeping productive beta chains. Rows with a matching CDR3 protein are joined into one entry that keeps the most common DNA and genes. TCRdb, rather than the study authors, made the V and J calls. This sample holds 150,000 to 200,000 distinct CDR3 sequences; approximately 93% were observed only once. The ten biggest clones cover 0.1% of the sample.

Sequencing input: CD4+ T cells from PBMCs. This receptor chain uses TRBV20-1 and TRBJ2-3; the D gene is possibly TRBD2, with 6 bases matching. The clonotype was recovered from a human donor in good health. The CDR3 region: CSAEEGTRGVTQYF. DNA sequence: TGCAGTGCTGAAGAAGGGACTCGAGGGGTTACGCAGTATTTT.